This passage covers 20 T cell receptor beta chains from one sample sequenced in a study of cytomegalovirus exposure and HLA in healthy donors. Use of 60 Vbeta and 13 Jbeta primers characterized the PCR. This table comes from immunoSEQ multiplex PCR, and its TCRdb copy is limited to in-frame clones, with some not included. Among 95,000 to 150,000 clones listed, 74% were seen once. The material sequenced was PBMCs. These receptors all come from a woman in her fifties or sixties in good health and CMV-seropositive.

V is TRBV29-1 and J is TRBJ2-5, with 9 bases matching TRBD2. The germline gives CDR1 SQVTM, CDR2 ANQGSEA. The CDR3 consists of 13 residues. J gave up 5 bases and V 6 bases, and 7 bases lay outside the gene matches. Written as DNA, the CDR3 is TGCAGCGTGAGCGGGACTAGCTGGGAGACCCAGTACTTC. As protein: CSVSGTSWETQYF. The complete variable domain, with remaining parts taken from reference TRBV29-1 and TRBJ2-5, reads SAVISQKPSRDICQRGTSLTIQCQVDSQVTMMFWYRQQPGQSLTLIATANQGSEATYESGFVIDKFPISRPNLTFSTLTVSNMSPEDSSIYLCSVSGTSWETQYFGPGTRLLVL.

This rearrangement joins TRBV19 to TRBJ1-2; unclear D gene. The CDR3 is 13 amino acids. V lost 8 bases and J 4 bases, leaving 14 bases between the germline ends. CDR1 LNHDA and CDR2 SQIVND come from the germline V gene (reference sequence). In DNA, the CDR3 is TGTGCCAGTTCATTGACGGAGGTCTATGGCTACACCTTC. Translated: CASSLTEVYGYTF.

This chain links TRBV5-1 with TRBJ1-5, with D possibly matching TRBD1 (6 bases). The CDR3 loop spans 15 amino acids. The V gene lost 0 bases and the J gene lost 3 bases, with 10 bases spanning the gap. Germline V gene data show CDR1 as SGHRS and CDR2 as YFSETQ. The CDR3 DNA reads as TGCGCCAGCAGCTTGGAGGGGGACACCAATCAGCCCCAGCATTTT. This codes for CASSLEGDTNQPQHF.

V gene TRBV2 combines with J gene TRBJ2-7; D perhaps matches TRBD1 (6 bases). Germline V CDR1 and CDR2: SNHLY, FYNNEI. This CDR3 spans 15 amino acids. Trimming left V 1 base short and J 3 bases short, with 13 bases between. The CDR3 is CASSEGRTANYEQYF. The CDR3 coding sequence is TGTGCCAGCAGTGAAGGTAGGACAGCCAACTACGAGCAGTACTTC.

Here the CDR3 reads CASSLDSSGDYGYTF. For the CDR3, the DNA is TGTGCCAGCAGCTTGGATTCCAGTGGAGACTATGGCTACACCTTC. This chain connects TRBV5-5 to TRBJ1-2; D gene ambiguous. The germline V gene has CDR1 SGHKS and CDR2 YYEKEE (reference sequence). Trimming removed 0 bases from V and 3 bases from J, with 12 bases in between. This CDR3 comprises 15 residues.

This clone turned up a few times. The chain carries TRBV18 and TRBJ2-3, with 7 bases identical to TRBD2. The CDR3 is 15 amino acids. The V segment lost 6 bases and the J segment 1 base; nucleotides outside the gene matches: 7. The germline V gene has CDR1 KGHSH and CDR2 LQKENI. The CDR3 protein is CASSPALAGTDTQYF. DNA for the CDR3: TGTGCCAGCTCTCCCGCCCTAGCGGGCACAGATACGCAGTATTTT.

This clone was found once. The chain is built from TRBV5-1 and TRBJ2-3, with 8 bases fitting TRBD2. Trimming removed 5 bases from V and 3 bases from J; junction bases left unmatched: 8. CDR1 and CDR2 (germline): SGHRS, YFSETQ. The CDR3 has 15 amino acids. Here the CDR3 DNA reads TGCGCCAGCAGGTGGCGGGGGGTCCAAACAGATACGCAGTATTTT. Translation gives CASRWRGVQTDTQYF.

As DNA, the CDR3 is TGTGCCAGCAGTGCTATATGGGACAGGGGGCCGGAAAAACTGTTTTTT. Translating gives CASSAIWDRGPEKLFF. V is TRBV2 and J is TRBJ1-4; 12 nucleotides line up with TRBD1. This CDR3 has 16 residues. V lost 4 bases to trimming and J lost 8 bases; unmatched junction nucleotides: 8. Germline CDR1 is SNHLY and CDR2 is FYNNEI.

This sequence joins TRBV10-1 and TRBJ2-7; TRBD2 agrees at 12 bases. The CDR3 contains 13 residues. Germline V CDR1 and CDR2: WNHNN, SYGVQD (reference sequence). The J segment lost 8 bases and the V segment lost 6 bases, leaving 5 bases of the junction unmatched. In DNA form, the CDR3 reads TGCGCCAGCAGCGAGGGACTAGCGGGCCAGCAGTACTTC. It specifies CASSEGLAGQQYF.

As for this clone: Possible read error: a much larger clone is one base away. This chain uses TRBV4-2 with TRBJ1-2, with D perhaps TRBD1 (6 bases). The CDR3 covers 13 residues. Trimming stripped 4 bases from V and 2 bases from J, with 8 bases between. CDR1 and CDR2 (germline): LGHNA, YNFKEQ. CDR3 sequence reads: CASSPGQNYGYTF. The CDR3 DNA sequence: TGTGCCAGCAGCCCTGGACAGAACTATGGCTACACCTTC.

This rearrangement joins TRBV19 to TRBJ1-2, with D unresolved. Trimming removed 1 base from V and 3 bases from J, with 6 bases in between. CDR3 size: 13 residues. Germline CDR1 LNHDA, CDR2 SQIVND (reference sequence). CDR3 sequence reads: CASSIAGDYGYTF. Written as DNA, the CDR3 is TGTGCCAGTAGTATAGCCGGAGACTATGGCTACACCTTC.

The V call is TRBV13, the J call TRBJ2-5; 7 bases are a match to TRBD1. Per germline, CDR1 PRHDT and CDR2 FYEKMQ (reference sequence). The CDR3 covers 15 residues. V gave up 2 bases and J gave up 2 bases; unmatched junction bases: 5. The CDR3 DNA is TGTGCCAGCAGCTTATTAGGGACAGAGCAAGAGACCCAGTACTTC. It yields the protein CASSLLGTEQETQYF.

The chain employs TRBV11-2 and TRBJ2-7; 11 bases are a match to TRBD1. V lost 0 bases to trimming and J lost 3 bases; unmatched junction nucleotides: 7. The CDR3 totals 17 residues. The V gene's germline CDR1 is SGHAT and CDR2 FQNNGV. CDR3 loop: CASSLDHPGQGVYEQYF. The CDR3 DNA reads as TGTGCCAGCAGCTTAGACCATCCGGGACAGGGGGTCTACGAGCAGTACTTC.

Regarding this clone: The sample holds other DNA sequences that translate to the same CDR3. This chain connects TRBV5-4 to TRBJ2-5; D gene uncertain. This CDR3 comprises 13 residues. Trimming shortened V by 4 bases and J by 1 base, and 8 bases separated the two germline ends. Germline V CDR1 and CDR2: SGHNT, YYREEE (reference sequence). The CDR3 DNA reads TGTGCCAGCAGCCCGACTGTCCAAGAGACCCAGTACTTC. Protein: CASSPTVQETQYF.

This clone was counted a few times. The chain carries TRBV11-3 and TRBJ2-1; TRBD1 might be the D (6 bases). The CDR3 consists of 15 residues. Looked up from germline, CDR1 is SGHNT and CDR2 is YENEEA. The V end was cut by 3 bases, the J end by 5 bases, with 14 bases between. This chain's CDR3 is CASSFGNRADNEQFF. CDR3 nucleotide sequence: TGTGCCAGCAGCTTCGGGAACAGGGCTGACAATGAGCAGTTCTTC.

The chain carries TRBV2 and TRBJ2-5; D is uncertain. The tail of the sequence fits TRBJ2-7 better, so the J call may be wrong. The CDR3 has 13 residues. CDR1 is SNHLY, CDR2 FYNNEI, per germline. The CDR3 DNA reads TGTGCCAGCAGTGTGGCCGAAGTGAGCGAGCAGTACTTC. It encodes CASSVAEVSEQYF.

The chain recombines TRBV27 with TRBJ2-4; D is undetermined. Deletions cut 6 bases from V and 1 base from J, with 10 bases between. In germline, CDR1 is MNHEY, CDR2 SMNVEV (reference sequence). The CDR3 extends over 14 amino acids. As DNA, the CDR3 is TGTGCCAGCAGCCCATTCCAGGCCAAAAACATTCAGTACTTC. Its translation is CASSPFQAKNIQYF.

A remark on this clone: The junction departs from the called germline gene at one end, perhaps through a read error. The chain employs TRBV6-1 and TRBJ1-6; D call uncertain. The CDR3 extends over 12 amino acids. Per the germline V gene, CDR1 is MNHNS and CDR2 is SASEGT. The CDR3 sequence: CASSAYNPPLHF. The CDR3, as DNA: TGTGCCAGCAGTGCCTATAATCCACCCCTCCACTTT.

This clone showed up just a few times. The chain carries TRBV10-2 and TRBJ1-2; possible D gene TRBD1, 6 bases. Germline values: CDR1 WSHSY, CDR2 SAAADI. The CDR3 spans 13 residues. V gave up 3 bases and J gave up 5 bases, with 10 bases separating them. CDR3 nucleotide sequence: TGCGCCAGCAGTGATCGGACAGATTATGGCTACACCTTC. Encoded protein: CASSDRTDYGYTF.

This chain links TRBV11-2 with TRBJ1-5; 7 bases are shared with TRBD1. This CDR3 region has 15 residues. Losses at the gene ends were 5 bases for V and 0 bases for J; bases not matched to a gene: 4. The germline V gene has CDR1 SGHAT and CDR2 FQNNGV. Here the CDR3 reads CASSPTGNSNQPQHF. The CDR3 region has the DNA TGTGCCAGCAGCCCGACAGGGAATAGCAATCAGCCCCAGCATTTT.